The subject of this entry is one T cell receptor (beta chain). Antigen specificity is unknown. The CDR3 length is 15 residues. J gave up 4 bases and V 0 bases, and 5 bases lay outside the gene matches. CDR1 is MNHNS, CDR2 SASEGT, per germline. Samples underwent the assay at deep level. TCRdb keeps only in-frame clones here, not all; method: immunoSEQ multiplex PCR. The sample lists about 990,000 clones, approximately 80% seen once, with 0.5% to 0.65% in the top ten. This specimen comes from a study of shared clonotypes between healthy human individuals. Overall study context: Sampling drew on donors who were a couple of women and a few men aged 18 to 49. Points from the study as a whole: Only blood was sampled, and tissue TCR repertoires likely differ from blood ones.

This sequence joins TRBV6-1 and TRBJ2-7; 8 positions agree with TRBD2. The sample consisted of memory CD4+ T cells from PBMCs. Subset denoted: CD45RA-negative fraction. The sequence derives from a man younger than 35 in good health. Some clones in this sample may be carry-over from other donors' samples. This CDR3 reads CASSEARASGYEQYF. Written as DNA, the CDR3 is TGTGCCAGCAGTGAAGCGCGGGCTAGCGGGTACGAGCAGTACTTC.